A single sample is the source of the 9 T cell receptor beta chains below, sequenced in a study of T cells in Graves' hyperthyroidism and ophthalmopathy. The source material, RNA transcripts, was used to amplify TCR beta CDR3 regions. The HTBI primer set was used in a first-round RT-PCR of the TCR CDR3. TCRdb itself ran the multiplex PCR reads through MiXCR, one entry per CDR3 protein. The sample lists around 660,000 distinct CDR3 sequences, over 40% occurring once. The sequencing input was peripheral blood or thyroid tissue (not recorded which). All receptors derive from an adult man with Graves' disease, either hyperthyroidism or ophthalmopathy (not recorded which).

This chain joins TRBV7-9 and TRBJ1-3; D might be TRBD1 (5 bases). From germline, CDR1 is SEHNR and CDR2 FQNEAQ (reference sequence). The germline V and J ends were trimmed by 5 bases and 7 bases, with 15 bases remaining between them. The CDR3 has 14 amino acids. The CDR3 is CASSPTDGTNTIYF. CDR3 sequence (DNA): TGTGCCAGCAGCCCAACGGACGGGACGAACACCATATATTTT.

The chain carries TRBV29-1 and TRBJ1-2, with D possibly being TRBD1 (5 bases). With 4 bases removed from V and 3 bases from J, the gap between germline ends came to 18 bases. CDR1 is SQVTM, CDR2 ANQGSEA, per germline. CDR3 length: 15 amino acids. This chain's CDR3 is CSVGAGTLAYYGYTF. The CDR3 region has the DNA TGCAGCGTTGGGGCAGGGACCCTAGCGTACTATGGCTACACCTTC.

V is TRBV19 and J is TRBJ1-2; D uncertain. The V gene's germline CDR1 is LNHDA and CDR2 SQIVND (reference sequence). The CDR3 extends over 13 amino acids. Trimming pared 4 bases from V and 3 bases from J, leaving 9 bases between. The CDR3, as DNA: TGTGCCAGTAGTAGGGTAAAGGACTATGGCTACACCTTC. This gives the protein CASSRVKDYGYTF.

Here the CDR3 DNA reads TGTGCCAGCAGCCCGACGGGGGGCGCGGCTCAGCCCCAGCATTTT. It encodes CASSPTGGAAQPQHF. V gene TRBV13 combines with J gene TRBJ1-5, with TRBD1 as a possible D gene (6 bases). The germline gives CDR1 PRHDT, CDR2 FYEKMQ (reference sequence). V gave up 5 bases and J gave up 6 bases, with 17 bases separating them. The CDR3 is 15 amino acids.

V and J are TRBV7-9 and TRBJ1-5, with D hard to call. CDR1 and CDR2 from the germline V gene are SEHNR and FQNEAQ (reference sequence). V was cut by 5 bases and J by 6 bases, with 11 bases left in between. The CDR3 sequence is 13 residues long. The CDR3 here is CASSEPMAQPQHF. CDR3 in DNA: TGTGCCAGCAGCGAACCGATGGCTCAGCCCCAGCATTTT.

This clonotype was counted only a few times. This chain connects TRBV6-5 to TRBJ2-7; perhaps D is TRBD1 or TRBD2 (6 bases each). Germline CDR1 reads MNHEY; CDR2 reads SVGAGI. V was clipped by 0 bases and J by 3 bases, with 15 bases between them. This CDR3 has 16 amino acids. The CDR3, as DNA: TGTGCCAGCAGTTACTCCGGAGGGGGAAAGGTCTACGAGCAGTACTTC. This gives the protein CASSYSGGGKVYEQYF.

This clonotype was counted at least ten times. This rearrangement joins TRBV2 to TRBJ1-2; 7 positions match TRBD1. The length of the CDR3 is 12 residues. With V trimmed by 6 bases and J by 4 bases, 2 bases remained unmatched. Per germline, CDR1 SNHLY and CDR2 FYNNEI. The CDR3 DNA reads as TGTGCCAGCAGGGAGGGGGCCTATGGCTACACCTTC. Residues: CASREGAYGYTF.

This clonotype has at least ten counts. The chain couples TRBV10-3 to TRBJ1-1, with D possibly being TRBD1 (6 bases). V shed 4 bases and J shed 1 base, with 13 bases lying between them. In germline, CDR1 is ENHRY, CDR2 SYGVKD. The CDR3 is made up of 15 amino acids. Here the CDR3 DNA reads TGTGCCATCAGTGTTTCTTTAGGGGGGAACACTGAAGCTTTCTTT. It is translated as CAISVSLGGNTEAFF.

The J gene is TRBJ2-7, the V gene TRBV9, with 7 bases identical to TRBD1. CDR1 and CDR2 from the germline V gene are SGDLS and YYNGEE. This CDR3 spans 15 amino acids. The junction had 9 bases not matched to a gene; V was cut back by 3 bases and J by 3 bases. In DNA, the CDR3 is TGTGCCAGCAGCGCCGACCCGGGACAGAACTACGAGCAGTACTTC. Its translation: CASSADPGQNYEQYF.